This T cell receptor (beta chain) was recorded in a study of shared clonotypes between healthy human individuals. Findings of the study overall: In general, naive subsets displayed greater estimated richness than memory subsets did.

CDR3 length: 20 amino acids. The V end lost 3 bases, the J end lost 0 bases, and 23 bases lay between the germline ends. Germline CDR1 MGHRA, CDR2 YSYEKL. Naive CD8 populations comprised CD45RO-negative cells positively selected for CCR7, excluding terminally differentiated effector memory CD45RA+ cells. As handled by the study authors: Junction-only sequences without quality scores were provided by ImmunoSEQ, so filtering was different. Repertoires were generated with immunoSEQ multiplex PCR, while TCRdb's copy carries only in-frame clones and drops some. For V, J and clone size, that table is used; D and trimming come from the DNA. The table records about 2.2 million clones, 93% of them present only once. Comment on this clone: The antigen remains unidentified.

Sample: naive CD8+ T cells from PBMCs. The rearrangement joins TRBV4-1 to TRBJ2-2; tentative D call: TRBD2 (5 bases). This TCR was sampled from a man between 18 and 35 years old in good health. Some clones in this sample may be carry-over from other donors' samples. Here the CDR3 DNA reads TGCGCCAGCAGCCAGCTCAAACGCGGGCCCACACCCACGAACACCGGGGAGCTGTTTTTT. Protein sequence: CASSQLKRGPTPTNTGELFF.